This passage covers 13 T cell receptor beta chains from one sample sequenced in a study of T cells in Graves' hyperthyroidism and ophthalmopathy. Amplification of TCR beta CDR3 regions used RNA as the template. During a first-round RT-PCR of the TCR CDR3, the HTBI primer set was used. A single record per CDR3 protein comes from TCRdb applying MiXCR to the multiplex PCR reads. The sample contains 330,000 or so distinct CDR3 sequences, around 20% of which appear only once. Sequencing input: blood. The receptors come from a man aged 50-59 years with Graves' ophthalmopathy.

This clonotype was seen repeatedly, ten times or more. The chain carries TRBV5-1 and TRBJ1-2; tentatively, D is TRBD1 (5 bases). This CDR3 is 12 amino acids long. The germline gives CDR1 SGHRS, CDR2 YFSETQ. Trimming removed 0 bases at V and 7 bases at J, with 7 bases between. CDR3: CASSLEQGGYTF. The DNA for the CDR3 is TGCGCCAGCAGCTTGGAGCAGGGTGGCTACACCTTC. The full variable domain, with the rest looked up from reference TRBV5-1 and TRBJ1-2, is KAGVTQTPRYLIKTRGQQVTLSCSPISGHRSVSWYQQTPGQGLQFLFEYFSETQRNKGNFPGRFSGRQFSNSRSEMNVSTLELGDSALYLCASSLEQGGYTFGSGTRLTVV.

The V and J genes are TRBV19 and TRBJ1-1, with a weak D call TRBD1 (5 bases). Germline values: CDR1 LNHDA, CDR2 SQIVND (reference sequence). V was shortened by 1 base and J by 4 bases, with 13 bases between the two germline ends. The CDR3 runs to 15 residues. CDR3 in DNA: TGTGCCAGTAGTATAGGTGGCAGGGCGGGCACTGAAGCTTTCTTT. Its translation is CASSIGGRAGTEAFF.

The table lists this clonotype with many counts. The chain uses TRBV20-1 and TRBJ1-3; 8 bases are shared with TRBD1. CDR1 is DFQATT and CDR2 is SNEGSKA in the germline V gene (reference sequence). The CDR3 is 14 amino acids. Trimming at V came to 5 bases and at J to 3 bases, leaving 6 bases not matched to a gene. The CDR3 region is CSARQGAGGNTIYF. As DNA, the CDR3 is TGCAGTGCTCGTCAGGGGGCAGGTGGAAACACCATATATTTT.

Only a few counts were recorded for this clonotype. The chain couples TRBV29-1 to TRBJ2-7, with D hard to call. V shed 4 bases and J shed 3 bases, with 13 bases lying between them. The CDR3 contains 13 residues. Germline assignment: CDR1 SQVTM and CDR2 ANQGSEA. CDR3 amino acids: CSVVDGYFYEQYF. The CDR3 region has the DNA TGCAGCGTTGTAGACGGATACTTCTACGAGCAGTACTTC.

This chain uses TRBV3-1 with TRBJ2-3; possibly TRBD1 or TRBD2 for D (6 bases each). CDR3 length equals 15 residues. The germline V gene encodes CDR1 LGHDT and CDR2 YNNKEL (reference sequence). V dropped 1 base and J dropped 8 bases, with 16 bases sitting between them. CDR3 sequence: CASSQGGARGGTQYF. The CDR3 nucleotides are TGTGCCAGCAGCCAAGGGGGGGCCCGAGGAGGTACGCAGTATTTT.

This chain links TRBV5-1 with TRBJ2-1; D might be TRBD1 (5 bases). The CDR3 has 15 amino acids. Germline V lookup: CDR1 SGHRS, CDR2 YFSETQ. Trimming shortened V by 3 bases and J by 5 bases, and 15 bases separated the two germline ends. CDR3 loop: CASSSPRAWDNEQFF. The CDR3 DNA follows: TGCGCCAGCAGCTCACCCAGGGCTTGGGACAATGAGCAGTTCTTC.

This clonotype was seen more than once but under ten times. The CDR3 region has the DNA TGTGCTAGTGGCCCCATTAACACTGAAGCTTTCTTT. Its protein product is CASGPINTEAFF. The chain combines TRBV12-5 with TRBJ1-1; D is undetermined. The length of the CDR3 is 12 residues. Germline values: CDR1 LGHNT, CDR2 FRNRAP. Trimming left V 6 bases short and J 2 bases short, with 7 bases between.

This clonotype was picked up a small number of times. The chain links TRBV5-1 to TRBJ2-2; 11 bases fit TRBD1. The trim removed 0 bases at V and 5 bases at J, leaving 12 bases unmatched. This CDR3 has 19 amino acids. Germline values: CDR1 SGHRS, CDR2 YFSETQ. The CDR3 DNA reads TGCGCCAGCAGCTTGGATTGGGGGCCCGGACAGGGGGCAACCGGGGAGCTGTTTTTT. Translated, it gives CASSLDWGPGQGATGELFF.

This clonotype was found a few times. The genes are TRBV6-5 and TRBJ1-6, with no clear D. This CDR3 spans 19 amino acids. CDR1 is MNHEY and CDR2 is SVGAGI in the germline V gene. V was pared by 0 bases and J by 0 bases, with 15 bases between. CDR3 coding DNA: TGTGCCAGCAGTTACTCGGACTCCCCGTCCAGCTCCTATAATTCACCCCTCCACTTT. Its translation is CASSYSDSPSSSYNSPLHF.

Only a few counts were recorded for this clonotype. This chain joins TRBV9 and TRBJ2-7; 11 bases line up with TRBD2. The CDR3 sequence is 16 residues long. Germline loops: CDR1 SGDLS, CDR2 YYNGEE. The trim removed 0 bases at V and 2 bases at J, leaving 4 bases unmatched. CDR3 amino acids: CASSVGGTSGTYEQYF. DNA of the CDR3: TGTGCCAGCAGCGTAGGCGGGACTAGCGGTACCTACGAGCAGTACTTC.

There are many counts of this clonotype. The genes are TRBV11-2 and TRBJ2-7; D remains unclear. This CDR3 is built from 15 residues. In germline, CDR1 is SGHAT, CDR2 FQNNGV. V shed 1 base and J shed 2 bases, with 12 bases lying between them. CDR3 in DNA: TGTGCCAGCAGCTTAGTTAGGCGGCCCACCTACGAGCAGTACTTC. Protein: CASSLVRRPTYEQYF.

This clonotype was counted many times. The CDR3, as DNA: TGTGCCAGCAGCTTAGTTTCCCACGAGCAGTACTTC. This sequence encodes CASSLVSHEQYF. V and J are TRBV11-1 and TRBJ2-7; D unresolved. Trimming stripped 1 base from V and 5 bases from J, with 6 bases between. Germline V lookup: CDR1 SGHAT, CDR2 FQDESV (reference sequence). This CDR3 has 12 residues.

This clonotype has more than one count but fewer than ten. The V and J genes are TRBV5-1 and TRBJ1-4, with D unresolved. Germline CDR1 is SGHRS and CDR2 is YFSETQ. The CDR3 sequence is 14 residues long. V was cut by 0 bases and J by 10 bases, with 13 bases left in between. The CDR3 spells CASSLVATEGKLFF. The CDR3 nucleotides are TGCGCCAGCAGCTTGGTAGCGACGGAAGGAAAACTGTTTTTT.